This is a list of T cell receptor beta chains from one sample in a study of shared clonotypes between healthy human individuals. Data came from immunoSEQ multiplex PCR; TCRdb stores just in-frame clones and leaves some out. The repertoire has more than 2 million clones, approximately 95% of them found once; the top ten carry roughly 1%. Sequenced: naive CD8+ T cells sorted from blood. The receptor set was obtained from a man between 18 and 29 years old in good health. Both conserved end residues are part of each CDR3. Fields, in order: V gene, D gene, J gene, CDR3 protein, CDR3 DNA. The D gene is left open where the match is weak.

TRBV7-9	.	TRBJ2-7	CASRKRAYDSEYF	TGTGCCAGTCGGAAAAGAGCCTACGATTCGGAGTACTTC
TRBV9	TRBD1	TRBJ2-2	CASSENRGHTGELFF	TGTGCCAGCAGCGAAAACAGGGGGCACACCGGGGAGCTGTTTTTT
TRBV29-1	TRBD2	TRBJ2-1	CSVGGAGESYNEQFF	TGCAGCGTTGGAGGAGCGGGAGAGTCCTACAATGAGCAGTTCTTC
TRBV11-2	.	TRBJ2-7	CASSRPGTPRREQYF	TGTGCCAGCAGCCGTCCCGGGACGCCCCGGCGCGAGCAGTACTTC
TRBV30	.	TRBJ1-2	CAWSEVWAGEGGYTF	TGTGCCTGGAGTGAAGTCTGGGCGGGGGAAGGCGGCTACACCTTC
TRBV30	.	TRBJ1-1	CAWSSTGYEAFF	TGTGCCTGGAGCTCAACCGGATATGAAGCTTTCTTT
TRBV2	TRBD1	TRBJ1-2	CASSGQGADYGYTF	TGTGCCAGCAGCGGACAGGGGGCAGACTATGGCTACACCTTC
TRBV6-1	.	TRBJ2-7	CASSEGEDPTYEQYF	TGTGCCAGCAGTGAAGGGGAGGACCCCACCTACGAGCAGTACTTC
TRBV9	TRBD2	TRBJ2-7	CASSVGAGADYEQYF	TGTGCCAGCAGCGTAGGGGCGGGAGCAGACTACGAGCAGTACTTC
TRBV5-8	TRBD1	TRBJ2-5	CASSLEGAMGQETQYF	TGTGCCAGCAGCTTGGAGGGGGCCATGGGACAAGAGACCCAGTACTTC